This T cell receptor (beta chain) derives from a study of regulatory T cells in long-lasting Graves disease. Points from the study as a whole: Reduced TCR diversity was observed in persistent Graves' patients versus newly diagnosed patients.

This clonotype was counted ten times or more. Its antigen is unidentified. Time point of the sample: persistent/refractory GD, antithyroid drugs over 5 years with positive TRAb. The authors made the TCR library using RNA they extracted from PBMCs. Patients were from an endocrinology department in Xi'an, China. Germline assignment: CDR1 GTSNPN and CDR2 SVGIG (reference sequence). After removal of 4 bases from V and 9 bases from J, the junction contained 9 bases not matched to a gene. This CDR3 has 14 amino acids. Researchers made TCR beta libraries by using iRepertoire HTBI primers and running Arm-PCR on CDR3 regions. TCRdb fed the multiplex PCR reads into MiXCR, producing one record per CDR3 protein. The repertoire holds 400,000 to 500,000 distinct CDR3 sequences, with under 25% as singletons.

This specimen consisted of peripheral blood mononuclear cells (PBMCs), obtained when the disease was refractory, from a patient treated with antithyroid drugs. The source of this sequence is a female donor with Graves disease. The chain has TRBV30 and TRBJ2-2; the match to TRBD2 covers 9 bases. CDR3 DNA sequence: TGTGCCTGGATGGCGGGAGGGCCCCGCCGGGAGCTGTTTTTT. Translated: CAWMAGGPRRELFF.